The next 20 T cell receptor beta chains were all read from a single sample in a study of blood T cell repertoires in COVID-19. Produced via immunoSEQ multiplex PCR; TCRdb's table is partial and in-frame only. Altogether about 300,000 clones are present, around 88% being singletons, with the ten largest covering approximately 7%. The specimen sequenced was peripheral blood. The receptors stem from a woman between 25 and 40 years old who had recovered from COVID-19.

The rearrangement links TRBV28 to TRBJ1-3, with unresolved D. CDR3 length: 15 amino acids. Trimming took off 3 bases at V and 0 bases at J, with 9 bases between the two ends. Germline CDR1 is MDHEN and CDR2 is SYDVKM. DNA of the CDR3: TGTGCCAGCAGTTTGGGAGACTTCTCTGGAAACACCATATATTTT. It encodes CASSLGDFSGNTIYF.

V gene TRBV27 combines with J gene TRBJ2-1; 8 bases match TRBD2. The CDR3 covers 21 residues. V trimming: 3 bases; J trimming: 1 base; junction bases outside the gene matches: 20. Germline V lookup: CDR1 MNHEY, CDR2 SMNVEV (reference sequence). CDR3 coding DNA: TGTGCCAGCAGTTTTACTCGATTTCTTGCGGGGGGCCGGGTTTCCTACAATGAGCAGTTCTTC. The encoded protein is CASSFTRFLAGGRVSYNEQFF.

The chain carries TRBV2 and TRBJ2-5, with D unresolved. Trimming took 3 bases from V and 2 from J, leaving 10 bases between them. Germline V gives CDR1 SNHLY, CDR2 FYNNEI. CDR3 length: 14 residues. The CDR3 region has the DNA TGTGCCAGCAGTGAGAACTTTTATCAAGAGACCCAGTACTTC. Translated: CASSENFYQETQYF.

The gene calls are TRBV2 and TRBJ2-5; D ambiguous. This CDR3 is 12 amino acids long. V lost 6 bases, J lost 5 bases, and 10 bases lay in between. Germline V CDR1 and CDR2: SNHLY, FYNNEI. The CDR3 loop is CASSPVEETQYF. The CDR3 bases are TGTGCCAGCAGCCCTGTGGAGGAGACCCAGTACTTC.

The chain uses TRBV4-1 and TRBJ1-3, with 7 bases lining up with TRBD1. With 1 base clipped from V and 4 bases from J, the junction kept 7 bases outside the gene matches. The germline V gene encodes CDR1 MGHRA and CDR2 YSYEKL. This CDR3 is built from 16 residues. Written as DNA, the CDR3 is TGCGCCAGCAGCCAAGTCGTCGCCAGGGGGGGAAACACCATATATTTT. Its translation: CASSQVVARGGNTIYF.

This clone showed up just a few times. The chain is built from TRBV28 and TRBJ2-7, with unresolved D. Trimming pared 7 bases from V and 7 bases from J, leaving 17 bases between. This CDR3 is built from 13 residues. CDR1 and CDR2 from the germline V gene are MDHEN and SYDVKM. CDR3 in DNA: TGTGCCAGCAACCGGTACGAGGTTCGTGAGCAGTACTTC. Translated: CASNRYEVREQYF.

This clone was detected a few times. The rearrangement links TRBV7-9 to TRBJ1-1; D perhaps matches TRBD1 (5 bases). The V gene's germline CDR1 is SEHNR and CDR2 FQNEAQ (reference sequence). The V end lost 6 bases, the J end lost 2 bases, and 25 bases lay between the germline ends. This CDR3 contains 18 residues. Written as DNA, the CDR3 is TGTGCCAGCAGTTTCGGGCCCGGGGGGAGGGGATTAAACACTGAAGCTTTCTTT. It codes for CASSFGPGGRGLNTEAFF.

The V gene is TRBV27, the J gene TRBJ1-1, with 8 bases lining up with TRBD1. In germline, CDR1 is MNHEY, CDR2 SMNVEV (reference sequence). The CDR3 loop spans 16 amino acids. Unmatched junction bases numbered 9, after V lost 2 bases and J lost 4 bases. CDR3 in amino acids: CASSLRGGQGSTEAFF. The DNA for the CDR3 is TGTGCCAGCAGTTTAAGGGGAGGACAGGGATCCACTGAAGCTTTCTTT.

This clone was seen only once. The chain is built from TRBV6-1 and TRBJ2-7; 9 positions agree with TRBD2. The J segment lost 2 bases and the V segment lost 8 bases, leaving 4 bases of the junction unmatched. The CDR3 totals 13 residues. Germline CDR1 and CDR2: MNHNS and SASEGT. In DNA, the CDR3 is TGTGCCAGCGAACAGCGGGGGGCCTACGAGCAGTACTTC. This sequence encodes CASEQRGAYEQYF.

The V and J genes are TRBV20-1 and TRBJ1-5; 8 nucleotides line up with TRBD1. The junction had 7 bases not matched to a gene; V was cut back by 3 bases and J by 0 bases. There are 16 residues in the CDR3. Germline V gene lookup returns CDR1 DFQATT and CDR2 SNEGSKA (reference sequence). The CDR3 sequence: CSASGQGRYSNQPQHF. The DNA for the CDR3 is TGCAGTGCTAGTGGACAGGGTCGATATAGCAATCAGCCCCAGCATTTT.

This chain connects TRBV5-1 to TRBJ2-1, with no clear D. Germline V CDR1 and CDR2: SGHRS, YFSETQ. V lost 6 bases to trimming and J lost 7 bases, with 8 bases between them. CDR3 size: 11 residues. The CDR3 DNA follows: TGCGCCAGCATGGCGGAAAATGAGCAGTTCTTC. Protein: CASMAENEQFF.

The chain couples TRBV3-1 (or the pseudogene TRBV3-2) to TRBJ1-1; TRBD1 matches 10 bases. V gave up 2 bases and J gave up 0 bases; unmatched junction bases: 9. CDR1 and CDR2 from the germline V gene are LGHDT and YNNKEL (reference sequence). This CDR3 has 18 amino acids. The CDR3 region has the DNA TGTGCCAGCAGCCAACCAGGACAGGGGGTTCGGATGAACACTGAAGCTTTCTTT. Translation gives CASSQPGQGVRMNTEAFF.

V and J are TRBV28 and TRBJ1-1; D unresolved. Germline V gene sequence: CDR1 MDHEN, CDR2 SYDVKM. This CDR3 has 12 amino acids. Trimming stripped 0 bases from V and 8 bases from J, with 7 bases between. In DNA, the CDR3 is TGTGCCAGCAGTTTATGGCCTATGGAAGCTTTCTTT. The encoded protein is CASSLWPMEAFF.

J is TRBJ2-7 and V is TRBV7-2, with D perhaps matching TRBD1 (6 bases). Germline CDR1 reads SGHTA; CDR2 reads FQGNSA. V lost 5 bases, J lost 0 bases, and 14 bases lay in between. This CDR3 contains 15 residues. The CDR3 coding sequence is TGTGCCAGCAGCCCCCGGGACATACTCTCCTACGAGCAGTACTTC. Translating gives CASSPRDILSYEQYF.

The J gene is TRBJ2-6, the V gene TRBV5-1; possible D gene TRBD1, 8 bases. The V gene's germline CDR1 is SGHRS and CDR2 YFSETQ. This CDR3 spans 21 amino acids. The ends were cut back, 2 bases at V and 0 bases at J, with 24 bases in the middle. The CDR3 DNA follows: TGCGCCAGCAGCTTCCGACCGAGAGGACAGGGCGGGAGCTCTGGGGCCAACGTCCTGACTTTC. Translating gives CASSFRPRGQGGSSGANVLTF.

This chain joins TRBV28 and TRBJ1-2, with 7 bases lining up with TRBD1. Germline V gene data show CDR1 as MDHEN and CDR2 as SYDVKM. The ends lost 5 bases at V and 3 bases at J; junction bases unmatched: 6. The CDR3 sequence is 14 residues long. This chain's CDR3 is CASSPTRGDYGYTF. The CDR3 coding sequence is TGTGCCAGCAGTCCAACCAGGGGGGACTATGGCTACACCTTC.

The chain combines TRBV18 with TRBJ2-3; 8 nucleotides align to TRBD1. The CDR3 runs 16 residues. The V gene end was trimmed by 3 bases and the J gene end by 3 bases; junction bases not matched to a gene: 8. Germline V gene data show CDR1 as KGHSH and CDR2 as LQKENI. CDR3 DNA sequence: TGTGCCAGCTCACCTACGGGGACAGGACAAACAGATACGCAGTATTTT. Translation gives CASSPTGTGQTDTQYF.

The chain employs TRBV10-3 and TRBJ1-4; 7 bases are shared with TRBD1. The CDR3 is 15 amino acids. Germline loops: CDR1 ENHRY, CDR2 SYGVKD. The V segment lost 5 bases and the J segment 2 bases; nucleotides outside the gene matches: 5. The CDR3 nucleotides are TGTGCCATCAGTTCAGACAGGGTGACTAATGAAAAACTGTTTTTT. Its protein product is CAISSDRVTNEKLFF.

The V call is TRBV4-1, the J call TRBJ2-7; D remains unclear. CDR1 MGHRA and CDR2 YSYEKL come from the germline V gene. This CDR3 has 13 residues. V dropped 1 base and J dropped 2 bases, with 6 bases sitting between them. CDR3 amino acids: CASSQVRTYEQYF. As DNA, the CDR3 is TGCGCCAGCAGCCAAGTCAGGACCTACGAGCAGTACTTC.

This chain links TRBV2 with TRBJ2-5, with 8 nucleotides matching TRBD2. Per germline, CDR1 SNHLY and CDR2 FYNNEI. Germline trimming cut 7 bases from V and 5 bases from J; bases unmatched to any gene: 3. The CDR3 has 12 amino acids. The CDR3 DNA is TGTGCCAGCACCCGCGGGGGGGAGACCCAGTACTTC. It yields the protein CASTRGGETQYF.